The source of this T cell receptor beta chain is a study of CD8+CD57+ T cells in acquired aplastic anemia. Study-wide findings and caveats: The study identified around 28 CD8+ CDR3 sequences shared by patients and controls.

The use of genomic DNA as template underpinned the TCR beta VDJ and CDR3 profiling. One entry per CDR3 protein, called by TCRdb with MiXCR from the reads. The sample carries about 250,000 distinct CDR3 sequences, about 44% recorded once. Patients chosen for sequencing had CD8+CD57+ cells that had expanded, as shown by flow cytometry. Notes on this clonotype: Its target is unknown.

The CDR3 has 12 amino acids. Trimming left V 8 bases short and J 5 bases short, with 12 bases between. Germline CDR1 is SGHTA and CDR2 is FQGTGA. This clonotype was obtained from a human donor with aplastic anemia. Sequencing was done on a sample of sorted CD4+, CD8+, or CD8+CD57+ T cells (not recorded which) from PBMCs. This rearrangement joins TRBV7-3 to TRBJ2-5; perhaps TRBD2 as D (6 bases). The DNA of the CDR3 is TGTGCCAGCGCCCCGGAGGGGGAGACCCAGTACTTC. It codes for CASAPEGETQYF.